This record covers a single T cell receptor (beta chain). Its antigen is not identified. Two oligonucleotides, mixed equimolar, formed the beta constant-region primer covering TRBC1 and TRBC2. Four rounds of PCR amplified the ligated cDNA using nested alpha and beta constant-region primers plus SP2. TCRdb re-derived calls from the UMI-ligation and nested PCR reads in MiXCR, one entry per CDR3 protein. The table shows around 140,000 distinct CDR3 sequences, with over 20% occurring only once. This entry belongs to a study of naive and memory T cell subsets. Overall study results and limits: Naive and memory subsets had different power law exponents for TCR abundance. A few larger clonotypes appeared in naive repertoires, especially CD8, possibly memory cells re-expressing CD45RA.

V dropped 3 bases and J dropped 2 bases, with 13 bases sitting between them. This CDR3 is built from 15 residues. CDR1 MNHEY and CDR2 SVGEGT come from the germline V gene. The sequence was collected from a human donor in good health. V is TRBV6-2 or TRBV6-3 and J is TRBJ1-1; D is perhaps TRBD1 (5 bases). Sequencing was carried out using naive CD4+ T cells from blood. This CDR3 reads CASSYRRGVNTEAFF. In DNA form, the CDR3 reads TGTGCCAGCAGTTATCGTCGGGGCGTTAACACTGAAGCTTTCTTT.